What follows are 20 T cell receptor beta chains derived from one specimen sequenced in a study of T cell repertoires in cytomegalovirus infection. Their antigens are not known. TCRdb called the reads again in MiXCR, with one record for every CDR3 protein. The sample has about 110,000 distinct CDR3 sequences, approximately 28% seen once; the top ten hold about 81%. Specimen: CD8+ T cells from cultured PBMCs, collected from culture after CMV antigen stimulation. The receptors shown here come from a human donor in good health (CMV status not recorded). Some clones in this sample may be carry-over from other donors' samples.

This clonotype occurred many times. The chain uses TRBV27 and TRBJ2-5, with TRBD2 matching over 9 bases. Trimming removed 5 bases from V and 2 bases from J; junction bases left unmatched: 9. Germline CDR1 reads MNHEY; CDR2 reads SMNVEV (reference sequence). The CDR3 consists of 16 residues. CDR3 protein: CASSTLSGGVQETQYF. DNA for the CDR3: TGTGCCAGCAGTACTCTTAGCGGGGGAGTACAAGAGACCCAGTACTTC.

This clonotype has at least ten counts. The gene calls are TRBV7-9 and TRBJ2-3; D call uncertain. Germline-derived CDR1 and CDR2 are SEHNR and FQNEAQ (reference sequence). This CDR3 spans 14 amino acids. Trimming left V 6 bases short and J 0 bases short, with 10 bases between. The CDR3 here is CASRQIISTDTQYF. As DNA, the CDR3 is TGTGCCAGCAGACAGATAATTAGCACAGATACGCAGTATTTT.

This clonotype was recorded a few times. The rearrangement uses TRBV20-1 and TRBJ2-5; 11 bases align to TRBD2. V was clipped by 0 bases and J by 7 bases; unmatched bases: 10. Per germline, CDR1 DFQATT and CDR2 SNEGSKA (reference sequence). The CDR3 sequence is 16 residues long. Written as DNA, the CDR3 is TGCAGTGCTAGAGATCCGGGTAGCGGGGGGGCCAGGACCCAGTACTTC. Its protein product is CSARDPGSGGARTQYF.

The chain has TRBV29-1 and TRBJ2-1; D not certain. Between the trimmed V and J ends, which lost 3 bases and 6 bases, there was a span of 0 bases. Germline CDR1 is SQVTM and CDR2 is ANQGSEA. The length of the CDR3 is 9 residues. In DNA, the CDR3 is TGCAGCGTTGACAATGAGCAGTTCTTC. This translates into CSVDNEQFF.

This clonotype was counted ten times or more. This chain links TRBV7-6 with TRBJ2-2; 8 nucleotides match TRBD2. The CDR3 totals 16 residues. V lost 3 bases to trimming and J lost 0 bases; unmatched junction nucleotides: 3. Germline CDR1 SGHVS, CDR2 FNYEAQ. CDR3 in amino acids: CASSFGGAPNTGELFF. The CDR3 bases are TGTGCCAGCAGCTTCGGGGGGGCTCCGAACACCGGGGAGCTGTTTTTT.

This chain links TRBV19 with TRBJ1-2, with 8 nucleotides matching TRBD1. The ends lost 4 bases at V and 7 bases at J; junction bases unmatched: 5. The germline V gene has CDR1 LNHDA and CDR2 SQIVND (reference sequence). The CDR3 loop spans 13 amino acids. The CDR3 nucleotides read TGTGCCAGTAGTACAGGGACAGGCAGTGGCTACACCTTC. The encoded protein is CASSTGTGSGYTF.

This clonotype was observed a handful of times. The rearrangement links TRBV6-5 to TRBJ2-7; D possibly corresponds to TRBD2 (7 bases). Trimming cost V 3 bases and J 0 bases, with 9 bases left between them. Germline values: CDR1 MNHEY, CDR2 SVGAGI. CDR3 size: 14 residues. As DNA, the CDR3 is TGTGCCAGCAGTTATGCGGGGGCCTCCTACGAGCAGTACTTC. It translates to CASSYAGASYEQYF.

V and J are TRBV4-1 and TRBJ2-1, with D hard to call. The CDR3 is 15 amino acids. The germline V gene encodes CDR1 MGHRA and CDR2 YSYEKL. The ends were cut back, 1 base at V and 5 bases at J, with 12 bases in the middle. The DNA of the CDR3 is TGCGCCAGCAGCCAAGTTTGGTCTTCGGACAATGAGCAGTTCTTC. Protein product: CASSQVWSSDNEQFF.

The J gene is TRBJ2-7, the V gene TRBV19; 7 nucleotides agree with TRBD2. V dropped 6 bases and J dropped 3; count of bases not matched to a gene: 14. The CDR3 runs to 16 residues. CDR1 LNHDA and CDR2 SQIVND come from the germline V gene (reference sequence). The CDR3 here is CASSPIGLAENYEQYF. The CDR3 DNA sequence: TGTGCCAGTAGCCCCATAGGGCTAGCGGAAAACTACGAGCAGTACTTC.

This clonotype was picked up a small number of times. The CDR3 region has the DNA TGTGCCAGCAGCAGACCGGGACAGGGTAGCACTGAAGCTTTCTTT. Its protein is CASSRPGQGSTEAFF. The chain uses TRBV7-9 and TRBJ1-1; 9 positions match TRBD1. The CDR3 has 15 residues. Per the germline V gene, CDR1 is SEHNR and CDR2 is FQNEAQ (reference sequence). J gave up 4 bases and V 5 bases, and 8 bases lay outside the gene matches. Full variable domain (missing parts from reference TRBV7-9 and TRBJ1-1): DTGVSQNPRHKITKRGQNVTFRCDPISEHNRLYWYRQTLGQGPEFLTYFQNEAQLEKSRLLSDRFSAERPKGSFSTLEIQRTEQGDSAMYLCASSRPGQGSTEAFFGQGTRLTVV.

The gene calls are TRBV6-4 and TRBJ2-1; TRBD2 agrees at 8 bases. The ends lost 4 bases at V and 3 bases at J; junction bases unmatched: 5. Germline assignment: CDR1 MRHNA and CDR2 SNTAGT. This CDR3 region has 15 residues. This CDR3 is CASSAAGGYYNEQFF. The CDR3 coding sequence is TGTGCCAGCAGTGCGGCGGGGGGCTACTACAATGAGCAGTTCTTC.

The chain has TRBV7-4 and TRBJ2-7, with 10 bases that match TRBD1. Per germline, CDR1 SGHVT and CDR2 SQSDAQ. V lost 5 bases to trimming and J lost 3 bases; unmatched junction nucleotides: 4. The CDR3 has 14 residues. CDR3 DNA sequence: TGTGCCAGCAGCGGACAGGGGGGATTCTACGAGCAGTACTTC. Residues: CASSGQGGFYEQYF.

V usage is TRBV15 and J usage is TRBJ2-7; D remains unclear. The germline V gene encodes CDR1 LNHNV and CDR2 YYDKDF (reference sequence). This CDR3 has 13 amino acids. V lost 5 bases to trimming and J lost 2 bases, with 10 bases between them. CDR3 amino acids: CATSVNLPYEQYF. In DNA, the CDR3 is TGTGCCACCAGCGTAAACCTCCCCTACGAGCAGTACTTC.

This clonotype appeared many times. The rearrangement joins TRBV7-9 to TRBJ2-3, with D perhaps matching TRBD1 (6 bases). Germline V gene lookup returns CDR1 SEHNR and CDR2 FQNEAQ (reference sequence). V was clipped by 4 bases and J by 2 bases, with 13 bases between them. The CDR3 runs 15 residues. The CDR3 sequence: CASSSSQGATDTQYF. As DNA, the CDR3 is TGTGCCAGCAGCTCTTCACAGGGAGCCACAGATACGCAGTATTTT. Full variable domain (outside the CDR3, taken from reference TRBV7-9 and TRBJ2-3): DTGVSQNPRHKITKRGQNVTFRCDPISEHNRLYWYRQTLGQGPEFLTYFQNEAQLEKSRLLSDRFSAERPKGSFSTLEIQRTEQGDSAMYLCASSSSQGATDTQYFGPGTRLTVL.

CDR3 residues: CATSTRQRGEETQYF. CDR3 bases: TGTGCCACCAGCACCCGACAGAGGGGCGAGGAGACCCAGTACTTC. The chain is built from TRBV15 and TRBJ2-5, with D possibly being TRBD1 or TRBD2 (5 bases each). This CDR3 region has 15 residues. CDR1 and CDR2 from the germline V gene are LNHNV and YYDKDF (reference sequence). Trimming took 4 bases from V and 5 from J, leaving 17 bases between them.

CDR3 nucleotide sequence: TGTGCCAGCAGCTCCGGGACACTTGAAAATGAGCAGTTCTTC. Amino acids: CASSSGTLENEQFF. The rearrangement uses TRBV12-3 or TRBV12-4 and TRBJ2-1, with D possibly TRBD1 on 6 matching bases. V lost 6 bases to trimming and J lost 7 bases, with 16 bases between them. This CDR3 has 14 residues.

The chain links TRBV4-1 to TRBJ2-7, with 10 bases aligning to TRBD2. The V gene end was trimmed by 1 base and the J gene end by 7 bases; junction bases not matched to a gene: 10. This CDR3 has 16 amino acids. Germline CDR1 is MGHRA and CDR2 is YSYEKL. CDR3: CASSQVILAGLREQYF. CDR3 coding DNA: TGCGCCAGCAGCCAAGTCATACTAGCGGGGCTGAGGGAGCAGTACTTC.

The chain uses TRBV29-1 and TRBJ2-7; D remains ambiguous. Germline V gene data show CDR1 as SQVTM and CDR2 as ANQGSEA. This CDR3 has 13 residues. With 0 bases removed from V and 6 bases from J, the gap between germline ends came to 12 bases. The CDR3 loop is CSVEDSEVGEQYF. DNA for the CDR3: TGCAGCGTTGAAGACAGTGAGGTGGGCGAGCAGTACTTC.

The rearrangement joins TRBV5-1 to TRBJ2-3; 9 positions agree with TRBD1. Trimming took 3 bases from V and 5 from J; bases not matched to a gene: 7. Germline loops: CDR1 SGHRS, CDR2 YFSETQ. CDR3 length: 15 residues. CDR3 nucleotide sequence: TGCGCCAGCAGCTACGTCCCGGGACAGGGAGATACGCAGTATTTT. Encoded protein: CASSYVPGQGDTQYF.

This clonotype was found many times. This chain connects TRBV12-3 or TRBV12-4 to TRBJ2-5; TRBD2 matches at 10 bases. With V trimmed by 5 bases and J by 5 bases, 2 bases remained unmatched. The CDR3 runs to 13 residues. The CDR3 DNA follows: TGTGCCAGCAGTACTAGCGGGGTTGAGACCCAGTACTTC. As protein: CASSTSGVETQYF.